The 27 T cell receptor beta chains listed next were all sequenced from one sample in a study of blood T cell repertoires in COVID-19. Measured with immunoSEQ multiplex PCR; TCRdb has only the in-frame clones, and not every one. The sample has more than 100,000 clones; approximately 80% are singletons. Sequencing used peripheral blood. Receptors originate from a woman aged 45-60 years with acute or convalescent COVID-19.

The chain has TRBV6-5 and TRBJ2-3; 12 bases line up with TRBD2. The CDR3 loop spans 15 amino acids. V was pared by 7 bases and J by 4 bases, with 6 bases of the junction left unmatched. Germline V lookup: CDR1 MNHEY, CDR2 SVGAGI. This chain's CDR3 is CASIPLAGGADTQYF. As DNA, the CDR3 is TGTGCCAGCATTCCACTAGCGGGGGGCGCAGATACGCAGTATTTT.

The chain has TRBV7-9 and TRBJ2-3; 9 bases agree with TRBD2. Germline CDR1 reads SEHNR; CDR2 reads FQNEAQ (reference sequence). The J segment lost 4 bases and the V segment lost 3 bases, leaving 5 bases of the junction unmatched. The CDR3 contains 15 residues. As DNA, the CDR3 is TGTGCCAGCAGCTTGGGACTAGCCCTTGCAGATACGCAGTATTTT. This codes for CASSLGLALADTQYF.

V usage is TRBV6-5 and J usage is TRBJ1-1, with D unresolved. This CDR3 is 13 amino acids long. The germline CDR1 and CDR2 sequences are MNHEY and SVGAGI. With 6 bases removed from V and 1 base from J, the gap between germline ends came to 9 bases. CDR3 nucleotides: TGTGCCAGCAGGCGTCCTCAGAACACTGAAGCTTTCTTT. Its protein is CASRRPQNTEAFF.

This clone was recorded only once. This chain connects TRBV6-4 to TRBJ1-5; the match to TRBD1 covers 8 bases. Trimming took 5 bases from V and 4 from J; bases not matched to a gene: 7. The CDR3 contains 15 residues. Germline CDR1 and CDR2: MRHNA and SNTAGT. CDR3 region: CASSHTTGGNQPQHF. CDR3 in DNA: TGTGCCAGCAGTCACACAACAGGGGGGAATCAGCCCCAGCATTTT.

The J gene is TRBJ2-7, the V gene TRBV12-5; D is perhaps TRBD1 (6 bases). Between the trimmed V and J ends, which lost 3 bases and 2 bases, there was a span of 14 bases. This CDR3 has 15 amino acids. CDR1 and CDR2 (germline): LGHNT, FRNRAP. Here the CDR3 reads CASGFARTATYEQYF. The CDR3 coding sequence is TGTGCTAGTGGTTTTGCCCGGACAGCCACCTACGAGCAGTACTTC.

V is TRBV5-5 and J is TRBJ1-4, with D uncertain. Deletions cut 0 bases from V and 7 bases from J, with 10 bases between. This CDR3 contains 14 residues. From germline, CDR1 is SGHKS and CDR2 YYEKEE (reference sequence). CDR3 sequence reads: CASSLAYVSEKLFF. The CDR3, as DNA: TGTGCCAGCAGCTTGGCGTATGTGAGTGAAAAACTGTTTTTT.

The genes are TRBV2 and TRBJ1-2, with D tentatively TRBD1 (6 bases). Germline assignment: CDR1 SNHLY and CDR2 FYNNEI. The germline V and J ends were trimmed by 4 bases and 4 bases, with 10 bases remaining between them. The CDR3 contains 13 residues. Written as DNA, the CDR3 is TGTGCCAGCAGTGTGGGGGCGGGCTATGGCTACACCTTC. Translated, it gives CASSVGAGYGYTF.

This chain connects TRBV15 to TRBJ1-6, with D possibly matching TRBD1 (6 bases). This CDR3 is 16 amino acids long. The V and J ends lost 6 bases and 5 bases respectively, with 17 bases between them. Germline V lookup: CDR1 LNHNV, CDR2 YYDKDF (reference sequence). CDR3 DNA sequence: TGTGCCACCAGTGGGGGGGCCGGGGGTAATAATTCACCCCTCCACTTT. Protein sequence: CATSGGAGGNNSPLHF. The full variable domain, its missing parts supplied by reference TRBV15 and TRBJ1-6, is DAMVIQNPRYQVTQFGKPVTLSCSQTLNHNVMYWYQQKSSQAPKLLFHYYDKDFNNEADTPDNFQSRRPNTSFCFLDIRSPGLGDTAMYLCATSGGAGGNNSPLHFGNGTRLTVT.

This CDR3 is CASSSPGTGYRNTIYF. As DNA, the CDR3 is TGTGCCAGCAGCTCTCCCGGGACAGGCTATAGAAACACCATATATTTT. The rearrangement uses TRBV11-2 and TRBJ1-3; 8 bases match TRBD1. The J segment lost 5 bases and the V segment lost 4 bases, leaving 10 bases of the junction unmatched. Germline-derived CDR1 and CDR2 are SGHAT and FQNNGV. The CDR3 spans 16 residues.

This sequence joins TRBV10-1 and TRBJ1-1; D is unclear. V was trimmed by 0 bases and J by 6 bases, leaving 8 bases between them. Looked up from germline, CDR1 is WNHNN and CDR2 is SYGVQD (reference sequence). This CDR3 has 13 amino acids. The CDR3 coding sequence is TGCGCCAGCAGTGAGTCGGGCAGTTCTGAAGCTTTCTTT. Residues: CASSESGSSEAFF.

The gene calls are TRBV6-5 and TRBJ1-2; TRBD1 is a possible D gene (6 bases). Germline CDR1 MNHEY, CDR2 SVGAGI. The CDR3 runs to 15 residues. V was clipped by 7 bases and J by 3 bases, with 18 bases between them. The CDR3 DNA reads TGTGCCAGCACACCCAGGGGACGACCAGACTATGGCTACACCTTC. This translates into CASTPRGRPDYGYTF.

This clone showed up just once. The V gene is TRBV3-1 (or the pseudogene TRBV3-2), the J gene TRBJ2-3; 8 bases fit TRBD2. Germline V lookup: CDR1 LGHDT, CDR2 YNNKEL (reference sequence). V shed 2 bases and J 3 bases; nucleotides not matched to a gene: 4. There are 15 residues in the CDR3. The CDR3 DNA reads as TGTGCCAGCAGCCAACTTAGCGGGGCAACAGATACGCAGTATTTT. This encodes CASSQLSGATDTQYF.

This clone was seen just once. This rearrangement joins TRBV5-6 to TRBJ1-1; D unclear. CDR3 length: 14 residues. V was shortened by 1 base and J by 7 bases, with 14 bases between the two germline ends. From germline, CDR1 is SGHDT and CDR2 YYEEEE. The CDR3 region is CASSLLQRGFEAFF. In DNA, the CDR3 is TGTGCCAGCAGCTTGCTACAACGGGGATTTGAAGCTTTCTTT.

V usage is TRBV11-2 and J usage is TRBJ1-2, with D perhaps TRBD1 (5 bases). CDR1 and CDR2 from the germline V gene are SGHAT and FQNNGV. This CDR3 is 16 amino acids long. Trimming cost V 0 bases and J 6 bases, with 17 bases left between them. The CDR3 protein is CASSLDSRGATDGYTF. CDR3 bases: TGTGCCAGCAGCTTAGATTCGCGGGGCGCAACAGATGGCTACACCTTC.

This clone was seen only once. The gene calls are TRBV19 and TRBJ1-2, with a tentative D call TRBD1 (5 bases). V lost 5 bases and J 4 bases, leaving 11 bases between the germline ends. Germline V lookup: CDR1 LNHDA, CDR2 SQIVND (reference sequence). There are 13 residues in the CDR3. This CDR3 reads CASSPTGGYGYTF. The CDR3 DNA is TGTGCCAGTAGTCCCACGGGGGGCTATGGCTACACCTTC.

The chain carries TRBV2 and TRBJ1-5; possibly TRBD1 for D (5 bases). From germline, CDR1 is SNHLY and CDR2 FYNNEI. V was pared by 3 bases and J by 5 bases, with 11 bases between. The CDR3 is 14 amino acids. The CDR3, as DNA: TGTGCCAGCAGTGACCAGGGCCCGGATCAGCCCCAGCATTTT. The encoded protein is CASSDQGPDQPQHF.

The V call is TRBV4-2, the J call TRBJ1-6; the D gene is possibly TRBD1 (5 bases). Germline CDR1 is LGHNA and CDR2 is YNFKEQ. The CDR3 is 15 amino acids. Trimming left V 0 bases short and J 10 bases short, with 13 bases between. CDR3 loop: CASSQDPTGRSPLHF. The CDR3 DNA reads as TGTGCCAGCAGCCAAGATCCTACAGGTCGATCACCCCTCCACTTT.

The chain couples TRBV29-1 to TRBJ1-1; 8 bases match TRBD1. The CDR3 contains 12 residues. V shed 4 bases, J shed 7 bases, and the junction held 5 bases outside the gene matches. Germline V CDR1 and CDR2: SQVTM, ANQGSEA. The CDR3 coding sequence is TGCAGCGTTGGGCAGGGGGCGGGTGAAGCTTTCTTT. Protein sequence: CSVGQGAGEAFF.

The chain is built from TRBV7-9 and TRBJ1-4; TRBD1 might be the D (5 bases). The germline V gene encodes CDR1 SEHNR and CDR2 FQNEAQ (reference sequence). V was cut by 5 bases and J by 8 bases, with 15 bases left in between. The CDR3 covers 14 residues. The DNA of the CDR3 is TGTGCCAGCAGCATAGACCAGGGTAAAGAAAAACTGTTTTTT. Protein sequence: CASSIDQGKEKLFF.

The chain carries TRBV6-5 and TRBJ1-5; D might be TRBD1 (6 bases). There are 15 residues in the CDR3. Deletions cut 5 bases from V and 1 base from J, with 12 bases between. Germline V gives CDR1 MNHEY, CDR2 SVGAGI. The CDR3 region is CASSPGVMSNQPQHF. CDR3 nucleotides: TGTGCCAGCAGTCCAGGGGTTATGAGCAATCAGCCCCAGCATTTT.

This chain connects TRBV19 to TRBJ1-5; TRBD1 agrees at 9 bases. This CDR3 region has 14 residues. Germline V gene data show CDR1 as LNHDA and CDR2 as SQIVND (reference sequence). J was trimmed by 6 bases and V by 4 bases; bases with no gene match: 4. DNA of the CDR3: TGTGCCAGTAGTAAGGACAGGGGATTTCAGCCCCAGCATTTT. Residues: CASSKDRGFQPQHF.

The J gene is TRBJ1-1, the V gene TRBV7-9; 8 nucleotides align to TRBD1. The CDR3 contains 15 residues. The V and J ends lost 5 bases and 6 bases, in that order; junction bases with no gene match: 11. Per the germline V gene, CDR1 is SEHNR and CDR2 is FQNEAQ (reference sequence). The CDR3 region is CASSLGTGNHAEAFF. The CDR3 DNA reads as TGTGCCAGCAGCCTCGGGACAGGTAATCACGCTGAAGCTTTCTTT.

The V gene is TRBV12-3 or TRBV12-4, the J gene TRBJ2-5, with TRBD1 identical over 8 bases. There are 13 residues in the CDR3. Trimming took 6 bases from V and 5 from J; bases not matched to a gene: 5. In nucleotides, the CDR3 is TGTGCCAGCAGACAGGGGGAAGGGGAGACCCAGTACTTC. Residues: CASRQGEGETQYF.

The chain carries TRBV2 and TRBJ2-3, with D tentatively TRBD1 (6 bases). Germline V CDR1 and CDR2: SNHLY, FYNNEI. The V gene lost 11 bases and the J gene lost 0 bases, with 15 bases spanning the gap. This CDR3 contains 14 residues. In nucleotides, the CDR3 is TGTGCCGGTAGGACAGCAGTAAGCACAGATACGCAGTATTTT. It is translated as CAGRTAVSTDTQYF.

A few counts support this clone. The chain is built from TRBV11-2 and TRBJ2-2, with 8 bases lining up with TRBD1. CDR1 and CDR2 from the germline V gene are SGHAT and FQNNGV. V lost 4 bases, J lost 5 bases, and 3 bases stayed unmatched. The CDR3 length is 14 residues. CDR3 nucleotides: TGTGCCAGCAGCTGGGACAGGTCTACCGGGGAGCTGTTTTTT. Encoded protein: CASSWDRSTGELFF. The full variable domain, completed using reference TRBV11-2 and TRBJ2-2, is EAGVAQSPRYKIIEKRQSVAFWCNPISGHATLYWYQQILGQGPKLLIQFQNNGVVDDSQLPKDRFSAERLKGVDSTLKIQPAKLEDSAVYLCASSWDRSTGELFFGEGSRLTVL.

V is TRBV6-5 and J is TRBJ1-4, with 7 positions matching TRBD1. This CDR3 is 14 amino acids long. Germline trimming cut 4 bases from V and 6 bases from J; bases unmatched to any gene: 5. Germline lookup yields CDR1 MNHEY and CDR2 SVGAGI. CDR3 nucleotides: TGTGCCAGCAGTTCAGGGACAGCAGATGAAAAACTGTTTTTT. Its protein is CASSSGTADEKLFF.

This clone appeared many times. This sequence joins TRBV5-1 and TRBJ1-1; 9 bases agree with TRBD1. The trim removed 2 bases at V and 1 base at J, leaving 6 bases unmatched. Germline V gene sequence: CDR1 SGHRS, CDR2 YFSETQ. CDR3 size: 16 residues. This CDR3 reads CASSLQGAGWNTEAFF. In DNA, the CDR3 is TGCGCCAGCAGCTTACAGGGGGCAGGATGGAACACTGAAGCTTTCTTT.